Below are 20 T cell receptor beta chains sequenced from a single sample in a study of blood T cell repertoires in COVID-19. This table comes from immunoSEQ multiplex PCR, and its TCRdb copy is limited to in-frame clones, with some not included. The sample gives around 250,000 clones, about 80% of which show up once; approximately 4% is in the top ten. Sequencing input: peripheral blood. These receptors came from a man aged 45-60 years with active or convalescent COVID-19.

This chain joins TRBV7-2 and TRBJ1-5; D is unresolved. The V end lost 2 bases, the J end lost 5 bases, and 7 bases lay between the germline ends. The CDR3 has 13 residues. Germline V gives CDR1 SGHTA, CDR2 FQGNSA. CDR3 in amino acids: CASSLTEYQPQHF. Written as DNA, the CDR3 is TGTGCCAGCAGCTTAACAGAATATCAGCCCCAGCATTTT. The full variable domain, rest sourced from reference TRBV7-2 and TRBJ1-5, is GAGVSQSPSNKVTEKGKDVELRCDPISGHTALYWYRQSLGQGLEFLIYFQGNSAPDKSGLPSDRFSAERTGGSVSTLTIQRTQQEDSAVYLCASSLTEYQPQHFGDGTRLSIL.

The chain is built from TRBV10-3 and TRBJ1-3; TRBD1 is a possible D gene (6 bases). Germline lookup yields CDR1 ENHRY and CDR2 SYGVKD. This CDR3 is built from 14 residues. Trimming shortened V by 4 bases and J by 4 bases, and 11 bases separated the two germline ends. CDR3 nucleotide sequence: TGTGCCATCAGTGCGGCAGGGGACGGAAACACCATATATTTT. As protein: CAISAAGDGNTIYF.

This clone was observed a single time. The chain links TRBV7-9 to TRBJ1-4; TRBD1 matches at 11 bases. The length of the CDR3 is 15 residues. J lost 5 bases, V lost 1 base, and 0 bases had no gene match. Germline V gene sequence: CDR1 SEHNR, CDR2 FQNEAQ (reference sequence). The CDR3 here is CASSLGDRGNEKLFF. As DNA, the CDR3 is TGTGCCAGCAGCTTAGGGGACAGGGGGAATGAAAAACTGTTTTTT.

This clone was observed a few times. The chain couples TRBV7-9 to TRBJ1-1, with D perhaps TRBD1 (5 bases). Germline loops: CDR1 SEHNR, CDR2 FQNEAQ (reference sequence). Trimming left V 1 base short and J 1 base short, with 7 bases between. This CDR3 is 14 amino acids long. This CDR3 is CASSLGQPNTEAFF. CDR3 sequence (DNA): TGTGCCAGCAGCTTAGGACAGCCGAACACTGAAGCTTTCTTT.

This chain connects TRBV5-1 to TRBJ2-2; unclear D gene. Germline V gene lookup returns CDR1 SGHRS and CDR2 YFSETQ. V was clipped by 0 bases and J by 0 bases, with 3 bases between them. The CDR3 has 14 amino acids. The CDR3 bases are TGCGCCAGCAGCTTGGGCGCGAACACCGGGGAGCTGTTTTTT. It codes for CASSLGANTGELFF.

This chain links TRBV30 with TRBJ2-1, with a possible D match to TRBD1 (5 bases). The CDR3 consists of 13 residues. V lost 3 bases to trimming and J lost 7 bases, with 13 bases between them. CDR1 and CDR2 from the germline V gene are GTSNPN and SVGIG (reference sequence). This chain's CDR3 is CAWRRVSGNEQFF. The CDR3 coding sequence is TGTGCCTGGAGAAGGGTTTCAGGGAATGAGCAGTTCTTC.

CDR3 sequence: CASREKRGADNEQFF. The CDR3 DNA follows: TGTGCCAGCAGAGAGAAGCGGGGGGCCGACAATGAGCAGTTCTTC. V gene TRBV2 combines with J gene TRBJ2-1, with 9 bases identical to TRBD2. V dropped 6 bases and J dropped 5; count of bases not matched to a gene: 8. The CDR3 is made up of 15 amino acids. Germline V gene data show CDR1 as SNHLY and CDR2 as FYNNEI.

This clone was counted once. This rearrangement joins TRBV7-9 to TRBJ2-7, with TRBD1 as a possible D gene (5 bases). The CDR3 is 12 residues long. Per the germline V gene, CDR1 is SEHNR and CDR2 is FQNEAQ (reference sequence). The V end was cut by 2 bases, the J end by 3 bases, with 5 bases between. This chain's CDR3 is CASSLRGYEQYF. CDR3 nucleotide sequence: TGTGCCAGCAGCTTAAGGGGCTACGAGCAGTACTTC.

The J gene is TRBJ1-3, the V gene TRBV25-1; TRBD1 aligns across 7 bases. CDR1 and CDR2 from the germline V gene are MGHDK and SYGVNS. This CDR3 is built from 15 residues. The V segment lost 7 bases and the J segment 0 bases; nucleotides outside the gene matches: 6. CDR3 nucleotide sequence: TGTGCCAGCACTACCGGGACAGTCTCTGGAAACACCATATATTTT. Protein: CASTTGTVSGNTIYF.

The rearrangement links TRBV6-5 to TRBJ2-1; 12 positions agree with TRBD2. The CDR3 covers 14 residues. The junction had 5 bases not matched to a gene; V was cut back by 6 bases and J by 8 bases. CDR1 is MNHEY and CDR2 is SVGAGI in the germline V gene. CDR3 in DNA: TGTGCCAGCAGCTCTAGCGGGGGGGGCGATGAGCAGTTCTTC. This codes for CASSSSGGGDEQFF.

The chain employs TRBV30 and TRBJ2-5, with 10 positions matching TRBD2. With V trimmed by 2 bases and J by 2 bases, 14 bases remained unmatched. CDR3 size: 18 residues. CDR1 GTSNPN and CDR2 SVGIG come from the germline V gene (reference sequence). The CDR3 region is CAWSHFLAGGPSQETQYF. In DNA form, the CDR3 reads TGTGCCTGGAGTCACTTTTTAGCGGGGGGCCCGAGTCAAGAGACCCAGTACTTC. Full variable domain (outside the CDR3, taken from reference TRBV30 and TRBJ2-5): SQTIHQWPATLVQPVGSPLSLECTVEGTSNPNLYWYRQAAGRGLQLLFYSVGIGQISSEVPQNLSASRPQDRQFILSSKKLLLSDSGFYLCAWSHFLAGGPSQETQYFGPGTRLLVL.

The V call is TRBV5-4, the J call TRBJ2-1, with D possibly being TRBD2 (6 bases). The V gene lost 7 bases and the J gene lost 7 bases, with 18 bases spanning the gap. This CDR3 is 14 amino acids long. Germline values: CDR1 SGHNT, CDR2 YYREEE (reference sequence). CDR3 coding DNA: TGTGCCAGCGGCCGGAGCGGGCCGGGGAATGAGCAGTTCTTC. Its translation is CASGRSGPGNEQFF.

The chain uses TRBV28 and TRBJ2-3; 11 bases agree with TRBD2. Per germline, CDR1 MDHEN and CDR2 SYDVKM. The CDR3 is 16 amino acids. The V gene end was trimmed by 5 bases and the J gene end by 8 bases; junction bases not matched to a gene: 12. CDR3 DNA: TGTGCCAGCAGTCCGAGTCTAGCGGGGGGCCCTACTACGCAGTATTTT. This encodes CASSPSLAGGPTTQYF.

This chain connects TRBV19 to TRBJ1-3; D is undetermined. CDR3 length: 13 amino acids. Trimming cost V 7 bases and J 4 bases, with 11 bases left between them. The germline V gene has CDR1 LNHDA and CDR2 SQIVND (reference sequence). CDR3 amino acids: CASKSPGGNTIYF. CDR3 nucleotide sequence: TGTGCCAGTAAGAGCCCGGGGGGAAACACCATATATTTT.

V is TRBV7-3 and J is TRBJ1-1, with TRBD1 matching over 7 bases. From germline, CDR1 is SGHTA and CDR2 FQGTGA. The CDR3 has 14 residues. J lost 6 bases, V lost 2 bases, and 6 bases had no gene match. The CDR3 nucleotides are TGTGCCAGCAGCTTATCAGACAGGGTGCCTGAAGCTTTCTTT. This gives the protein CASSLSDRVPEAFF. The full variable domain, with the rest looked up from reference TRBV7-3 and TRBJ1-1, is GAGVSQTPSNKVTEKGKYVELRCDPISGHTALYWYRQSLGQGPEFLIYFQGTGAADDSGLPNDRFFAVRPEGSVSTLKIQRTERGDSAVYLCASSLSDRVPEAFFGQGTRLTVV.

The chain couples TRBV30 to TRBJ2-7; TRBD1 aligns across 7 bases. V was pared by 4 bases and J by 3 bases, with 9 bases of the junction left unmatched. The CDR3 is 14 residues long. Germline CDR1 and CDR2: GTSNPN and SVGIG (reference sequence). The CDR3 DNA follows: TGTGCCTGGACTCCGGCAGGGGGTCACTACGAGCAGTACTTC. As protein: CAWTPAGGHYEQYF.

This chain joins TRBV5-6 and TRBJ2-7; unclear D gene. Germline-derived CDR1 and CDR2 are SGHDT and YYEEEE. V was pared by 0 bases and J by 3 bases, with 10 bases between. This CDR3 has 14 residues. The CDR3 spells CASSLAEQNYEQYF. CDR3 bases: TGTGCCAGCAGCTTGGCCGAACAGAACTACGAGCAGTACTTC.

The chain recombines TRBV7-9 with TRBJ2-7; the match to TRBD1 covers 8 bases. Germline V gene data show CDR1 as SEHNR and CDR2 as FQNEAQ (reference sequence). Germline trimming cut 5 bases from V and 3 bases from J; bases unmatched to any gene: 6. CDR3 length: 14 amino acids. CDR3 DNA: TGTGCCAGCAGCCAGTCAGGGGGCGGCTACGAGCAGTACTTC. It encodes CASSQSGGGYEQYF.

This clone came up a few times. This chain uses TRBV7-2 with TRBJ1-5; TRBD1 is a possible D gene (5 bases). This CDR3 is 15 amino acids long. The V gene lost 1 base and the J gene lost 5 bases, with 12 bases spanning the gap. Per germline, CDR1 SGHTA and CDR2 FQGNSA. The CDR3 sequence is CASSLVVRGDQPQHF. CDR3 bases: TGTGCCAGCAGCTTAGTGGTCCGGGGGGATCAGCCCCAGCATTTT.

This clone has just a few counts. The V and J genes are TRBV11-2 and TRBJ2-3; 8 bases match TRBD2. The CDR3 contains 15 residues. Germline-derived CDR1 and CDR2 are SGHAT and FQNNGV. After removal of 4 bases from V and 4 bases from J, the junction contained 7 bases not matched to a gene. The CDR3 here is CASSSGGGSADTQYF. The CDR3 bases are TGTGCCAGCAGCTCCGGGGGGGGTAGCGCAGATACGCAGTATTTT.